This T cell receptor (beta chain) was sequenced for a study of metastatic and nonmetastatic thyroid tumors. MiXCR was used by TCRdb to re-call the PCR reads. In the table there are about 34,000 clones, roughly a third of which are singletons. All patients were treatment-naive before thyroid surgery. CDR3 length: 14 residues. V lost 6 bases and J 1 base, leaving 12 bases between the germline ends. Germline V gives CDR1 SEHNR, CDR2 FQNEAQ (reference sequence). Sequencing input: tumor tissue. The source is a female donor with papillary thyroid cancer or a benign thyroid nodule (not recorded which). Some clones in this sample may be carry-over from other donors' samples. The chain employs TRBV7-9 and TRBJ1-1; D ambiguous. The CDR3 loop reads CASRSDGANTEAFF. The DNA for the CDR3 is TGTGCCAGCAGGTCCGATGGAGCGAACACTGAAGCTTTCTTT.